The rows below give T cell receptor beta chains drawn from one sample of a study of T cells in Graves' hyperthyroidism and ophthalmopathy. Via MiXCR, TCRdb re-called the multiplex PCR reads, giving one row per CDR3 protein. The sample comprises roughly 500,000 distinct CDR3 sequences, 40% to 55% of which are singletons, and about two fifths rests with the top ten. The sequenced material came from peripheral blood or thyroid tissue (not recorded which). The origin of the receptors is an adult woman with Graves' disease, either hyperthyroidism or ophthalmopathy (not recorded which). CDR3s include the opening cysteine and the closing phenylalanine or tryptophan. The D gene is left open where the match is weak. The size of a clone is reported for some rows only, either as once, few or many, or as a class for expanded clones.

J,V,D,size,DNA,CDR3
TRBJ2-7,TRBV6-1,.,.,TGTGCCAGCAGTCGCGGGAACTACGAGCAGTACTTC,CASSRGNYEQYF
TRBJ1-1,TRBV28,TRBD1,.,TGTGCCAGCAGTTTAGGGGACAGGGGGCGTACTGAAGCTTTCTTT,CASSLGDRGRTEAFF
TRBJ1-2,TRBV6-2/TRBV6-3,TRBD1,many,TGTGCCAGCACCAAGGACAGGGGCTATGGCTACACCTTC,CASTKDRGYGYTF
TRBJ2-7,TRBV12-3/TRBV12-4,TRBD1,once,TGTGCCAGCAGCCAAGGCGGGACAGGGCTATTTTACGAGCAGTACTTC,CASSQGGTGLFYEQYF
TRBJ1-5,TRBV20-1,.,many,TGCAGTGCTAGAGACGTCGAGGGGGGCTCGATCGCCCAGCATTTT,CSARDVEGGSIAQHF
TRBJ1-5,TRBV12-3/TRBV12-4,.,.,TGTGCCAGCAGTTTAAATCAGGGCGGGGAGACCCAGCATTTT,CASSLNQGGETQHF
TRBJ2-7,TRBV20-1,TRBD2,many,TGCAGTGCTAGAGATTACCTAGCGGGTCACTACGAGCAGTACTTC,CSARDYLAGHYEQYF
TRBJ1-2,TRBV10-3,.,many,TGTGCCATCCCCGGGTTCTATGGCTACACCTTC,CAIPGFYGYTF
TRBJ1-2,TRBV12-3/TRBV12-4,.,many,TGTGCCAGCAGTTTCCGGCAGAGCGAATCTCACACCTTC,CASSFRQSESHTF
TRBJ2-5,TRBV4-1,.,.,TGCGCCAGCAGCCAGGAGCACACGGGGGTTGAGACCCAGTACTTC,CASSQEHTGVETQYF
TRBJ2-5,TRBV29-1,TRBD2,.,TGCAGCGTTGAAGATTTTGCTAGCGGGAGGGCCGAGGAGACCCAGTACTTC,CSVEDFASGRAEETQYF
TRBJ2-5,TRBV24-1,.,.,TGTGCCACCAGTGACCCTACGGGACGGAAGATTGCACCCCAAGAGACCCAGTACTTC,CATSDPTGRKIAPQETQYF
TRBJ1-5,TRBV24-1,.,.,TGTGCCAGCAGGAGGGGGGCTGGGGGGAGCAATCAGCCCCAGCATTTT,CASRRGAGGSNQPQHF
TRBJ2-7,TRBV28,.,.,TGTGCCAGCAGAAGACGGACTACGACCTACGAGCAGTACTTC,CASRRRTTTYEQYF
TRBJ1-2,TRBV12-3/TRBV12-4,TRBD1,.,TGTGCCACCAGTCGGTCGGGACAGGGCAACTATGGCTACACCTTC,CATSRSGQGNYGYTF
TRBJ1-1,TRBV29-1,.,.,TGCAGCGTTGAACTCGTGACAGGCTATTCTGAAGCTTTCTTT,CSVELVTGYSEAFF
TRBJ1-5,TRBV20-1,TRBD1,.,TGCAGTGCGCGAGGGGGGACAGAGAATCAGCCCCAGCATTTT,CSARGGTENQPQHF
TRBJ1-1,TRBV13,TRBD1,.,TGTGCCAGCAGCTTCTCGACAGGGGCTGAAGCTTTCTTT,CASSFSTGAEAFF
TRBJ2-7,TRBV10-3,.,.,TGTGCCATCAGTGAGTCGACGCGGTCCGCGGAGCAGTACTTC,CAISESTRSAEQYF
TRBJ2-7,TRBV7-9,.,.,TGTGCCAGCAGCTTCGAGACGGCGGTCTACTACGAGCAGTACTTC,CASSFETAVYYEQYF
TRBJ2-7,TRBV7-2,.,.,TGCGCCAGCAGCCAATTCCGGGACACTCCCGAGCAGTACTTC,CASSQFRDTPEQYF
TRBJ1-2,TRBV29-1,TRBD1,many,TGCAGCGTTGAGGGGTTGGGACAGGGGAGCTATGGCTACACCTTC,CSVEGLGQGSYGYTF
TRBJ1-3,TRBV5-1,.,.,TGCGCCAGCAGCTATGACGGGAGCTCTGGAAACACCATATATTTT,CASSYDGSSGNTIYF
TRBJ2-2,TRBV6-6,TRBD2,.,TGTGCCATCAGTGACCCCGGGACTAGTCACGGGGAGCTGTTTTTT,CAISDPGTSHGELFF
TRBJ2-2,TRBV3-1,.,.,TGTGCCAGCAGCCAAACGGGAGCGAACACCGGGGAGCTGTTTTTT,CASSQTGANTGELFF
TRBJ1-1,TRBV3-1,.,many,TGTGCCAGCAGCCAAAGGGCGGGAGCTGAAGCTTTCTTT,CASSQRAGAEAFF